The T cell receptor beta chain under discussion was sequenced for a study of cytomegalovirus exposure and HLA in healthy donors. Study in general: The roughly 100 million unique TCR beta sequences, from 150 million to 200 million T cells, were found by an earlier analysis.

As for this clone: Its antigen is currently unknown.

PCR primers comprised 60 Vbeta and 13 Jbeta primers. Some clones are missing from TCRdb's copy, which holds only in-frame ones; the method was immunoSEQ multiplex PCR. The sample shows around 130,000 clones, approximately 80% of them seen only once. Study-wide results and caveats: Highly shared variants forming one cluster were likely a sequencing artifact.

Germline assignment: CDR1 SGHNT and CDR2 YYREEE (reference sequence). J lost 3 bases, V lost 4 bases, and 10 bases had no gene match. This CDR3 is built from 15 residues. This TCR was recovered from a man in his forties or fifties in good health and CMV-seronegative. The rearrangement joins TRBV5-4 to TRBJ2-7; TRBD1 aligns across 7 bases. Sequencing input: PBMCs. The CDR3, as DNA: TGTGCCAGCAGCGACATACGGACAGGCAACTACGAGCAGTACTTC. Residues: CASSDIRTGNYEQYF.